The entry that follows covers one TCR beta chain sequence. Its specificity is unknown. Subsets obtained from CD4+ cells comprised CD45RA+ naive and CD45RA-negative memory cells. Each sorted subset replicate got 200 ng genomic DNA, 30,000 or so genomes. Using immunoSEQ multiplex PCR, the repertoire was profiled, and TCRdb retains in-frame clones only, with some absent. Of 600,000 to 750,000 clones listed, approximately 79% are singletons. Germline V gene lookup returns CDR1 MDHEN and CDR2 SYDVKM. Between the trimmed V and J ends, which lost 3 bases and 6 bases, there was a span of 11 bases. This CDR3 comprises 13 residues. This specimen comes from a study of shared clonotypes between healthy human individuals. Across the whole study: Used for every donor were three CD4 naive, three CD4 memory, two CD8 naive and one CD8 memory plate.

Study outcomes and limitations: Sequencing of the sorted subsets was shown by rarefaction to be incomplete despite large depth.

This clonotype originated in a woman younger than 45 in good health. The chain couples TRBV28 to TRBJ1-2; no firm D call. The specimen was memory CD4+ T cells sorted from blood. The subset here: CD45RA-negative fraction. DNA for the CDR3: TGTGCCAGCAGTTTCCGTTGGGGAAATGGCTACACCTTC. The encoded protein is CASSFRWGNGYTF.